This passage covers 32 T cell receptor beta chains from one sample sequenced in a study of blood T cell repertoires in COVID-19. The method was immunoSEQ multiplex PCR; TCRdb's version includes in-frame clones alone and lacks a portion of them. The table records fewer than 200,000 clones, roughly 80% of them present only once. Sequencing was carried out using PBMCs or T cells enriched from blood (not recorded which). The receptors were sampled from a woman between 50 and 59 years old who had recovered from COVID-19.

The rearrangement links TRBV14 to TRBJ2-5; 7 nucleotides agree with TRBD2. There are 16 residues in the CDR3. Germline V CDR1 and CDR2: SGHDN, FVKESK. The junction had 10 bases not matched to a gene; V was cut back by 4 bases and J by 2 bases. The CDR3, as DNA: TGTGCCAGCAGCCGCTTAGGACTAGGAGGACAAGAGACCCAGTACTTC. This encodes CASSRLGLGGQETQYF.

This clone appeared a single time. Other DNA sequences in this specimen translate into the identical CDR3. CDR3 sequence: CASSSQGLGNQPQHF. CDR3 coding DNA: TGTGCCAGCAGTTCTCAGGGATTAGGCAATCAGCCCCAGCATTTT. The rearrangement uses TRBV28 and TRBJ1-5, with D possibly being TRBD1 (5 bases). There are 15 residues in the CDR3. V lost 4 bases to trimming and J lost 2 bases, with 12 bases between them. Germline CDR1 reads MDHEN; CDR2 reads SYDVKM.

J is TRBJ2-1 and V is TRBV5-1, with 10 bases that match TRBD2. This CDR3 comprises 17 residues. V dropped 1 base and J dropped 0; count of bases not matched to a gene: 4. Germline V lookup: CDR1 SGHRS, CDR2 YFSETQ. CDR3 DNA: TGCGCCAGCAGCTTGTCCCTAGCGGGAGCCTCCTACAATGAGCAGTTCTTC. Amino acids: CASSLSLAGASYNEQFF.

The chain joins TRBV29-1 to TRBJ2-1; tentative D call: TRBD1 (5 bases). CDR3 length equals 18 residues. Germline V CDR1 and CDR2: SQVTM, ANQGSEA. Trimming pared 4 bases from V and 4 bases from J, leaving 26 bases between. CDR3 in amino acids: CSVGPVGARVSGYNEQFF. Here the CDR3 DNA reads TGCAGCGTTGGGCCAGTTGGGGCCAGAGTCTCTGGGTACAATGAGCAGTTCTTC.

The J gene is TRBJ1-1, the V gene TRBV28, with D unresolved. V shed 3 bases and J shed 4 bases, with 12 bases lying between them. The CDR3 length is 14 residues. Per the germline V gene, CDR1 is MDHEN and CDR2 is SYDVKM. Here the CDR3 DNA reads TGTGCCAGCAGTTTGCGGAGGGCCGTCACTGAAGCTTTCTTT. Encoded protein: CASSLRRAVTEAFF.

The V call is TRBV5-5, the J call TRBJ2-1; D is perhaps TRBD2 (6 bases). CDR1 and CDR2 from the germline V gene are SGHKS and YYEKEE (reference sequence). V was shortened by 1 base and J by 3 bases, with 14 bases between the two germline ends. CDR3 size: 16 residues. This CDR3 is CASSLLWKGLYNEQFF. CDR3 nucleotide sequence: TGTGCCAGCAGCTTGCTCTGGAAGGGACTCTACAATGAGCAGTTCTTC.

The chain is built from TRBV28 and TRBJ2-2; TRBD2 matches at 14 bases. V shed 5 bases and J 7 bases; nucleotides not matched to a gene: 3. Germline V gene lookup returns CDR1 MDHEN and CDR2 SYDVKM. This CDR3 has 15 amino acids. This CDR3 is CASSRGTSGSGELFF. CDR3 DNA: TGTGCCAGCAGTCGAGGGACTAGCGGGAGCGGGGAGCTGTTTTTT.

The chain combines TRBV15 with TRBJ1-1; the D gene is possibly TRBD1 (6 bases). The V gene's germline CDR1 is LNHNV and CDR2 YYDKDF (reference sequence). This CDR3 is built from 16 residues. V shed 1 base and J shed 0 bases, with 12 bases lying between them. In DNA form, the CDR3 reads TGTGCCACCAGCAGAGGCGACAGGAATTTGAACACTGAAGCTTTCTTT. Its translation is CATSRGDRNLNTEAFF.

This clone was found a few times. The gene calls are TRBV5-6 and TRBJ1-3; D remains unclear. The length of the CDR3 is 15 residues. CDR1 and CDR2 from the germline V gene are SGHDT and YYEEEE. Trimming pared 4 bases from V and 4 bases from J, leaving 15 bases between. The CDR3 DNA reads as TGTGCCAGCAGCCCGGAACGACTGAGGGGAAACACCATATATTTT. Its translation: CASSPERLRGNTIYF.

V is TRBV7-2 and J is TRBJ1-5, with 9 bases lining up with TRBD1. The germline CDR1 and CDR2 sequences are SGHTA and FQGNSA. There are 16 residues in the CDR3. The junction had 6 bases not matched to a gene; V was cut back by 5 bases and J by 1 base. Written as DNA, the CDR3 is TGTGCCAGCAGCGCCCGGACAGGGGTAAGCAATCAGCCCCAGCATTTT. It encodes CASSARTGVSNQPQHF.

The V call is TRBV28, the J call TRBJ1-6; no clear D gene. Germline loops: CDR1 MDHEN, CDR2 SYDVKM. V lost 4 bases to trimming and J lost 7 bases, with 17 bases between them. This CDR3 contains 16 residues. CDR3 coding DNA: TGTGCCAGCAGTTCCCCCAGGCCCAGCCCAAATTCACCCCTCCACTTT. Translated: CASSSPRPSPNSPLHF.

The chain employs TRBV5-6 and TRBJ2-3, with 9 positions matching TRBD2. The CDR3 loop spans 16 amino acids. V shed 0 bases, J shed 2 bases, and the junction held 4 bases outside the gene matches. Germline CDR1 reads SGHDT; CDR2 reads YYEEEE. CDR3 amino acids: CASSLDLAGHTDTQYF. As DNA, the CDR3 is TGTGCCAGCAGCTTGGACCTAGCGGGGCACACAGATACGCAGTATTTT.

The chain couples TRBV7-2 to TRBJ2-5; 11 bases agree with TRBD1. The germline CDR1 and CDR2 sequences are SGHTA and FQGNSA. J gave up 5 bases and V 2 bases, and 7 bases lay outside the gene matches. CDR3 length: 16 amino acids. The chain's CDR3 is CASSLSGTGGGETQYF. The CDR3 region has the DNA TGTGCCAGCAGCTTAAGCGGGACAGGGGGTGGGGAGACCCAGTACTTC.

The chain uses TRBV5-1 and TRBJ1-2; 7 nucleotides align to TRBD1. The CDR3 spans 15 residues. The germline gives CDR1 SGHRS, CDR2 YFSETQ. Unmatched junction bases numbered 10, after V lost 4 bases and J lost 4 bases. The CDR3 DNA follows: TGCGCCAGCAGCCAGGGACAGATCTTCGGCTATGGCTACACCTTC. It translates to CASSQGQIFGYGYTF.

The sample holds a few counts of this clone. The J gene is TRBJ1-1, the V gene TRBV15, with D possibly being TRBD1 (5 bases). Trimming pared 1 base from V and 1 base from J, leaving 7 bases between. The germline V gene has CDR1 LNHNV and CDR2 YYDKDF (reference sequence). The CDR3 sequence is 14 residues long. CDR3 loop: CATSRGQGNTEAFF. The CDR3 DNA reads TGTGCCACCAGCAGAGGCCAGGGGAACACTGAAGCTTTCTTT. Together with reference TRBV15 and TRBJ1-1, the CDR3 gives the full variable domain: DAMVIQNPRYQVTQFGKPVTLSCSQTLNHNVMYWYQQKSSQAPKLLFHYYDKDFNNEADTPDNFQSRRPNTSFCFLDIRSPGLGDTAMYLCATSRGQGNTEAFFGQGTRLTVV.

In this sample, this clone turned up once. V usage is TRBV5-1 and J usage is TRBJ1-1; weak D call: TRBD1 (6 bases). Germline loops: CDR1 SGHRS, CDR2 YFSETQ. V was trimmed by 6 bases and J by 6 bases, leaving 18 bases between them. There are 14 residues in the CDR3. CDR3 sequence: CASTRDTEVPEAFF. The CDR3 bases are TGCGCCAGCACCCGGGACACCGAGGTCCCTGAAGCTTTCTTT.

This chain links TRBV7-9 with TRBJ1-6, with no clear D. Germline values: CDR1 SEHNR, CDR2 FQNEAQ (reference sequence). Trimming took 3 bases from V and 8 from J, leaving 14 bases between them. This CDR3 has 15 residues. The CDR3: CASSFGPRGDSPLHF. DNA for the CDR3: TGTGCCAGCAGCTTCGGACCTCGGGGAGATTCACCCCTCCACTTT.

This clone was seen only a few times. The CDR3 loop reads CASSLAGGTSNEQFF. Here the CDR3 DNA reads TGTGCCAGCAGCCTAGCGGGGGGAACCTCCAATGAGCAGTTCTTC. J is TRBJ2-1 and V is TRBV9; 11 bases map to TRBD2. This CDR3 is built from 15 residues. After removal of 4 bases from V and 6 bases from J, the junction contained 6 bases not matched to a gene. CDR1 and CDR2 from the germline V gene are SGDLS and YYNGEE.

The chain couples TRBV3-1 (or the pseudogene TRBV3-2) to TRBJ2-7; 8 bases agree with TRBD2. Germline values: CDR1 LGHDT, CDR2 YNNKEL (reference sequence). This CDR3 is 13 amino acids long. After removal of 4 bases from V and 5 bases from J, the junction contained 4 bases not matched to a gene. The CDR3 coding sequence is TGTGCCAGCAGCCCCAGCGGGAGCCACGAGCAGTACGTC. As protein: CASSPSGSHEQYV.

The rearrangement links TRBV4-1 to TRBJ2-7; D perhaps matches TRBD1 (6 bases). The CDR3 runs to 16 residues. CDR1 and CDR2 from the germline V gene are MGHRA and YSYEKL. V lost 4 bases, J lost 2 bases, and 18 bases lay in between. CDR3 sequence: CASSPVPGALPYEQYV. In DNA, the CDR3 is TGCGCCAGCAGCCCAGTTCCAGGGGCACTTCCCTACGAGCAGTACGTC.

The J gene is TRBJ2-1, the V gene TRBV28, with 7 positions matching TRBD2. In germline, CDR1 is MDHEN, CDR2 SYDVKM. Trimming removed 8 bases from V and 6 bases from J; junction bases left unmatched: 10. There are 14 residues in the CDR3. CDR3 residues: CASLSRTRGNEQFF. DNA for the CDR3: TGTGCCAGCCTCTCAAGGACTAGGGGCAATGAGCAGTTCTTC.

The chain uses TRBV3-1 (or the pseudogene TRBV3-2) and TRBJ1-1; D gene unclear. Germline CDR1 and CDR2: LGHDT and YNNKEL (reference sequence). The ends were cut back, 1 base at V and 5 bases at J, with 11 bases in the middle. The CDR3 covers 14 residues. The CDR3 nucleotides read TGTGCCAGCAGCCAAGGCCGTGCGGAAACTGAAGCTTTCTTT. Its translation is CASSQGRAETEAFF.

The gene calls are TRBV5-6 and TRBJ1-4; D remains unclear. The CDR3 runs 15 residues. Trimming took 1 base from V and 8 from J, leaving 15 bases between them. Germline values: CDR1 SGHDT, CDR2 YYEEEE. The CDR3 sequence: CASSLKRSEREKLFF. The CDR3 bases are TGTGCCAGCAGCTTGAAGAGGTCAGAACGGGAAAAACTGTTTTTT. The variable domain in full, completed from reference TRBV5-6 and TRBJ1-4, reads DAGVTQSPTHLIKTRGQQVTLRCSPKSGHDTVSWYQQALGQGPQFIFQYYEEEERQRGNFPDRFSGHQFPNYSSELNVNALLLGDSALYLCASSLKRSEREKLFFGSGTQLSVL.

This rearrangement joins TRBV4-1 to TRBJ2-2; 7 bases are shared with TRBD1. V gave up 3 bases and J gave up 1 base; unmatched junction bases: 2. CDR1 and CDR2 from the germline V gene are MGHRA and YSYEKL. The CDR3 contains 15 residues. The chain's CDR3 is CASSQGDRNTGELFF. The CDR3, as DNA: TGCGCCAGCAGCCAGGGGGACAGGAACACCGGGGAGCTGTTTTTT.

This chain joins TRBV2 and TRBJ2-1, with 9 bases identical to TRBD1. The CDR3 runs 15 residues. Germline values: CDR1 SNHLY, CDR2 FYNNEI. The J segment lost 4 bases and the V segment lost 3 bases, leaving 4 bases of the junction unmatched. The DNA for the CDR3 is TGTGCCAGCAGTGATGAACAGGGGGCTTACAATGAGCAGTTCTTC. It specifies CASSDEQGAYNEQFF.

V and J are TRBV30 and TRBJ1-5, with 7 positions matching TRBD1. Trimming at V came to 0 bases and at J to 5 bases, leaving 7 bases not matched to a gene. This CDR3 is built from 15 residues. Germline CDR1 GTSNPN, CDR2 SVGIG (reference sequence). The CDR3 DNA is TGTGCCTGGAGTGTGACCAGGGGGGTCGATCAGCCCCAGCATTTT. Protein: CAWSVTRGVDQPQHF.

J is TRBJ1-2 and V is TRBV12-3 or TRBV12-4; D is perhaps TRBD1 (5 bases). The CDR3 loop spans 11 amino acids. The ends were cut back, 6 bases at V and 3 bases at J, with 5 bases in the middle. CDR3 nucleotides: TGTGCCAGCAGCAGGGACTATGGCTACACCTTC. Translation: CASSRDYGYTF.

The V gene is TRBV5-6, the J gene TRBJ1-2; a weak D match, TRBD1 (6 bases). This CDR3 has 13 residues. Germline lookup yields CDR1 SGHDT and CDR2 YYEEEE. Deletions cut 4 bases from V and 6 bases from J, with 13 bases between. The CDR3 DNA reads as TGTGCCAGCAGCCTCCGGACAGATAATGGCTACACCTTC. Translating it yields CASSLRTDNGYTF. Full variable domain (remainder filled in from reference TRBV5-6 and TRBJ1-2): DAGVTQSPTHLIKTRGQQVTLRCSPKSGHDTVSWYQQALGQGPQFIFQYYEEEERQRGNFPDRFSGHQFPNYSSELNVNALLLGDSALYLCASSLRTDNGYTFGSGTRLTVV.

This clone was picked up one time. The V call is TRBV10-3, the J call TRBJ2-3; 9 bases are shared with TRBD1. After removal of 6 bases from V and 4 bases from J, the junction contained 8 bases not matched to a gene. CDR1 is ENHRY, CDR2 SYGVKD, per germline. This CDR3 is built from 15 residues. The CDR3 region has the DNA TGTGCCATCAGGTTAGGACAGGGGTGGGCAGATACGCAGTATTTT. This encodes CAIRLGQGWADTQYF.

This clone was seen once. This chain joins TRBV12-3 or TRBV12-4 and TRBJ1-1; 7 bases match TRBD1. V shed 0 bases, J shed 8 bases, and the junction held 0 bases outside the gene matches. CDR3 size: 12 residues. In DNA form, the CDR3 reads TGTGCCAGCAGTTTAGCGACAGGGGAAGCTTTCTTT. It encodes CASSLATGEAFF.

V and J are TRBV12-1 and TRBJ2-1; the table's D call TRBD2 went unverified against the DNA. TRBV12-1 counts as a pseudogene. This CDR3 contains 18 residues. CDR3 in amino acids: CASSPRGERASHYNEQFF. The CDR3 DNA reads TGTGCCAGCAGCCCGCGGGGGGAGCGGGCGAGCCATTACAATGAGCAGTTCTTC.

For the CDR3, the DNA is TGCGCCAGCAGCTTGGGGGCCGGGCAGGGGCAGGGCACTGAAGCTTTCTTT. Translating it yields CASSLGAGQGQGTEAFF. The gene calls are TRBV5-1 and TRBJ1-1, with D possibly matching TRBD1 (6 bases). This CDR3 has 17 amino acids. Germline CDR1 and CDR2: SGHRS and YFSETQ. The V end lost 0 bases, the J end lost 4 bases, and 19 bases lay between the germline ends.